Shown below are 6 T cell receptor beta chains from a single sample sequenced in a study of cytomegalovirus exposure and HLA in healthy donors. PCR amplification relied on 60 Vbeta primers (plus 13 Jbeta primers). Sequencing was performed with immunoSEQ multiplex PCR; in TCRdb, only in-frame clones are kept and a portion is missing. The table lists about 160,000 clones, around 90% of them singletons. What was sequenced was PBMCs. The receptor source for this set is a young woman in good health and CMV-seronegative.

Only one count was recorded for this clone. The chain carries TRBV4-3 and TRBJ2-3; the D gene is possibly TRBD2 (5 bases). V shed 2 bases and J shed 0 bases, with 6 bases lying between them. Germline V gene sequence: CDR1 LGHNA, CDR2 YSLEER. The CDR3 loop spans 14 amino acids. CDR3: CASSQSGSTDTQYF. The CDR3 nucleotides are TGCGCCAGCAGCCAATCGGGGAGCACAGATACGCAGTATTTT.

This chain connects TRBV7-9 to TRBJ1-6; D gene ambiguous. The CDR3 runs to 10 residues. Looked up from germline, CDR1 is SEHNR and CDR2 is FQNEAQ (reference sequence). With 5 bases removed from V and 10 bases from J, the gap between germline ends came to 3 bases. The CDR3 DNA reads TGTGCCAGCAGCCCATCACCCCTCCACTTT. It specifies CASSPSPLHF.

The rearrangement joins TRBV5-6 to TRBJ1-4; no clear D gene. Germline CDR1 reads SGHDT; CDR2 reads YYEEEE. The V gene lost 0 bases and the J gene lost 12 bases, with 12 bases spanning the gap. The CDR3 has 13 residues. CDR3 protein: CASSLGELRELFF. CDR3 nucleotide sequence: TGTGCCAGCAGCTTGGGAGAGCTGAGGGAACTGTTTTTT. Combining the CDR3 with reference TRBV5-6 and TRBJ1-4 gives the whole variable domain DAGVTQSPTHLIKTRGQQVTLRCSPKSGHDTVSWYQQALGQGPQFIFQYYEEEERQRGNFPDRFSGHQFPNYSSELNVNALLLGDSALYLCASSLGELRELFFGSGTQLSVL.

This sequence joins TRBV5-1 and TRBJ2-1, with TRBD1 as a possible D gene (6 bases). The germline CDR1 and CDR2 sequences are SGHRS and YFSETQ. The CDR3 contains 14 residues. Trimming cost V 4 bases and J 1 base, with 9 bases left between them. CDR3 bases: TGCGCCAGCAGCAAACAGGGTTCCTACAATGAGCAGTTCTTC. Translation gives CASSKQGSYNEQFF.

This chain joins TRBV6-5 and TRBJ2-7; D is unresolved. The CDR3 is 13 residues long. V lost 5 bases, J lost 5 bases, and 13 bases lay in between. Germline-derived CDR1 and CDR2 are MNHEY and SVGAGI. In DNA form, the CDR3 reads TGTGCCAGCAGTCCCGCGAACGAGGACGAGCAGTACTTC. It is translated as CASSPANEDEQYF.

The CDR3 nucleotides are TGCGCCAGCAGCCAAGACCTAGCGGGGGCATTCACAGATACGCAGTATTTT. It is translated as CASSQDLAGAFTDTQYF. This rearrangement joins TRBV4-3 to TRBJ2-3; 10 bases match TRBD2. The CDR3 runs to 17 residues. CDR1 and CDR2 from the germline V gene are LGHNA and YSLEER. The V gene end was trimmed by 0 bases and the J gene end by 2 bases; junction bases not matched to a gene: 5.